Listed here are 19 T cell receptor beta chains from one sample, sequenced in a study of cytotoxic CD8 clonotypes in ibrutinib-treated CLL. Sequencing was performed with immunoSEQ multiplex PCR; in TCRdb, only in-frame clones are kept and a portion is missing. This repertoire shows some 43,000 clones, 69% found once; its top ten account for roughly 13%. Sequenced material: PBMCs, taken after 12 months of ibrutinib treatment. These receptors were obtained from a human donor with chronic lymphocytic leukemia.

J is TRBJ1-5 and V is TRBV27; a weak D match, TRBD1 (6 bases). The CDR3 runs to 13 residues. The germline CDR1 and CDR2 sequences are MNHEY and SMNVEV (reference sequence). Trimming shortened V by 9 bases and J by 4 bases, and 13 bases separated the two germline ends. The CDR3, as DNA: TGTGCCAGGGCTGACACAGGGAATCAGCCCCAGCATTTT. It encodes CARADTGNQPQHF.

V gene TRBV5-4 combines with J gene TRBJ2-2; perhaps TRBD2 as D (6 bases). The ends were cut back, 4 bases at V and 0 bases at J, with 13 bases in the middle. The CDR3 length is 16 residues. The V gene's germline CDR1 is SGHNT and CDR2 YYREEE (reference sequence). The DNA of the CDR3 is TGTGCCAGCAGCCCTGGGACTCTAGCGAACACCGGGGAGCTGTTTTTT. It codes for CASSPGTLANTGELFF.

This sequence joins TRBV7-2 and TRBJ2-1, with D possibly TRBD2 on 5 matching bases. The CDR3 length is 13 residues. Germline loops: CDR1 SGHTA, CDR2 FQGNSA. V dropped 5 bases and J dropped 9 bases, with 14 bases sitting between them. The CDR3 here is CASSPQRVGEQFF. The CDR3 DNA reads as TGTGCCAGCAGCCCACAGAGGGTCGGTGAGCAGTTCTTC.

This clone came up once. The chain has TRBV28 and TRBJ1-2; 8 positions match TRBD1. Germline-derived CDR1 and CDR2 are MDHEN and SYDVKM. V dropped 7 bases and J dropped 7; count of bases not matched to a gene: 8. This CDR3 comprises 13 residues. CDR3 sequence (DNA): TGTGCCAGCACCCCCGCCGGGACAGGTGGCTACACCTTC. Protein sequence: CASTPAGTGGYTF.

V gene TRBV5-1 combines with J gene TRBJ1-1, with a tentative D call TRBD1 (5 bases). This CDR3 is built from 14 residues. The V end lost 5 bases, the J end lost 3 bases, and 14 bases lay between the germline ends. Germline V gene lookup returns CDR1 SGHRS and CDR2 YFSETQ. In nucleotides, the CDR3 is TGCGCCAGCAGTTCAGGACACGGGGACACTGAAGCTTTCTTT. Protein: CASSSGHGDTEAFF.

This chain links TRBV9 with TRBJ2-1, with D uncertain. This CDR3 contains 12 residues. The germline V gene has CDR1 SGDLS and CDR2 YYNGEE. V was cut by 0 bases and J by 7 bases, with 5 bases left in between. The CDR3 is CASSVVENEQFF. CDR3 in DNA: TGTGCCAGCAGCGTAGTGGAAAATGAGCAGTTCTTC.

This chain uses TRBV7-9 with TRBJ1-1; D unclear. Trimming removed 3 bases from V and 4 bases from J, with 6 bases in between. The germline V gene encodes CDR1 SEHNR and CDR2 FQNEAQ (reference sequence). The length of the CDR3 is 12 residues. CDR3 sequence: CASSFEPTEAFF. The DNA of the CDR3 is TGTGCCAGCAGCTTTGAGCCCACTGAAGCTTTCTTT.

This sequence joins TRBV19 and TRBJ2-3; 11 positions agree with TRBD2. The CDR3 is made up of 16 amino acids. V shed 7 bases, J shed 5 bases, and the junction held 11 bases outside the gene matches. Looked up from germline, CDR1 is LNHDA and CDR2 is SQIVND (reference sequence). CDR3 DNA sequence: TGTGCCAGTACCGCCGGTTTTAGCGGGGGGGTAGATACGCAGTATTTT. Translation gives CASTAGFSGGVDTQYF.

Relative to its sample, this clone is medium-sized. The gene calls are TRBV7-8 and TRBJ2-7; D possibly corresponds to TRBD2 (5 bases). Germline loops: CDR1 SGHVS, CDR2 FQNEAQ. The CDR3 totals 12 residues. Between the trimmed V and J ends, which lost 0 bases and 7 bases, there was a span of 7 bases. Here the CDR3 DNA reads TGTGCCAGCAGCTTAGCTTCGGGGGAGCAGTACTTC. It encodes CASSLASGEQYF.

The CDR3 protein is CASSEAAFMTQHF. In DNA, the CDR3 is TGTGCCAGCAGTGAAGCGGCCTTTATGACCCAGCATTTT. The chain combines TRBV6-1 with TRBJ1-5, with D uncertain. CDR1 is MNHNS, CDR2 SASEGT, per germline. The V end was cut by 0 bases, the J end by 11 bases, with 11 bases between. The CDR3 has 13 amino acids.

This clone turned up a few times. The chain recombines TRBV7-3 with TRBJ2-3; no definite D call. Germline loops: CDR1 SGHTA, CDR2 FQGTGA. This CDR3 is built from 15 residues. V was cut by 0 bases and J by 0 bases, with 7 bases left in between. The CDR3 nucleotides read TGTGCCAGCAGCTTAACAGGATCTAGCACAGATACGCAGTATTTT. The encoded protein is CASSLTGSSTDTQYF.

CDR3 loop: CASRRDRYNEQFF. CDR3 nucleotide sequence: TGTGCCAGCAGGCGGGACAGGTACAATGAGCAGTTCTTC. This chain joins TRBV27 and TRBJ2-1, with 8 bases identical to TRBD1. V was pared by 6 bases and J by 4 bases, with 2 bases of the junction left unmatched. From germline, CDR1 is MNHEY and CDR2 SMNVEV (reference sequence). This CDR3 contains 13 residues.

The chain couples TRBV27 to TRBJ2-5; TRBD2 matches 7 bases. V shed 6 bases and J 5 bases; nucleotides not matched to a gene: 6. Germline CDR1 and CDR2: MNHEY and SMNVEV (reference sequence). The CDR3 is 13 residues long. The CDR3 region is CASRRAGWETQYF. The CDR3 DNA reads as TGTGCCAGCAGACGAGCGGGGTGGGAGACCCAGTACTTC.

This clone was seen more than once but under ten times. This chain links TRBV11-1 with TRBJ2-7; the D gene is possibly TRBD1 (6 bases). From germline, CDR1 is SGHAT and CDR2 FQDESV (reference sequence). This CDR3 contains 13 residues. Trimming took off 1 base at V and 6 bases at J, with 10 bases between the two ends. CDR3 nucleotide sequence: TGTGCCAGCAGCTTAGGATCCAGGGGCGAGCAGTACTTC. Encoded protein: CASSLGSRGEQYF. The full variable domain, rest sourced from reference TRBV11-1 and TRBJ2-7, is EAEVAQSPRYKITEKSQAVAFWCDPISGHATLYWYRQILGQGPELLVQFQDESVVDDSQLPKDRFSAERLKGVDSTLKIQPAELGDSAMYLCASSLGSRGEQYFGPGTRLTVT.

J is TRBJ2-3 and V is TRBV5-1, with TRBD2 matching over 11 bases. Germline lookup yields CDR1 SGHRS and CDR2 YFSETQ. V lost 2 bases, J lost 6 bases, and 8 bases stayed unmatched. The CDR3 totals 16 residues. The CDR3 bases are TGCGCCAGCAGCTTTAGCGGGGGGGCGATATTGGATACGCAGTATTTT. Translated, it gives CASSFSGGAILDTQYF.

This sequence joins TRBV5-1 and TRBJ2-7; a weak D match, TRBD1 (5 bases). The CDR3 sequence is 14 residues long. V was trimmed by 7 bases and J by 5 bases, leaving 19 bases between them. The germline V gene encodes CDR1 SGHRS and CDR2 YFSETQ. Written as DNA, the CDR3 is TGCGCCAGCGGCGCCGACAGTCTCGTCGACGAGCAGTACTTC. Its protein product is CASGADSLVDEQYF.

This chain links TRBV28 with TRBJ2-7; 8 bases line up with TRBD1. V lost 8 bases to trimming and J lost 4 bases; unmatched junction nucleotides: 13. The CDR3 covers 15 residues. CDR1 and CDR2 (germline): MDHEN, SYDVKM. The CDR3 bases are TGTGCCAGCGACAGACAGGGGATGCCGGATTACGAGCAGTACTTC. Protein sequence: CASDRQGMPDYEQYF.

The chain is built from TRBV5-8 and TRBJ2-1; the D gene is possibly TRBD2 (5 bases). The V end lost 4 bases, the J end lost 2 bases, and 10 bases lay between the germline ends. There are 14 residues in the CDR3. Germline V CDR1 and CDR2: SGHTS, YDEGEE. CDR3 DNA sequence: TGTGCCAGCAGCCGAGGGTCTACCTACAATGAGCAGTTCTTC. This codes for CASSRGSTYNEQFF.

This clone has more than one count but fewer than ten. Within the sample, other DNA sequences also encode this same CDR3. V is TRBV9 and J is TRBJ1-1; D is possibly TRBD1 (5 bases). Germline-derived CDR1 and CDR2 are SGDLS and YYNGEE. The CDR3 totals 13 residues. Trimming left V 0 bases short and J 5 bases short, with 8 bases between. The CDR3 loop is CASSVAGNTEAFF. In nucleotides, the CDR3 is TGTGCCAGCAGCGTAGCAGGGAATACTGAAGCTTTCTTT.